This T cell receptor beta chain was obtained from a study of T cells in localized non-small cell lung cancer. Only a few counts were recorded for this clone. Its target is unknown. CDR3 length equals 16 residues. Trimming pared 2 bases from V and 5 bases from J, leaving 16 bases between. Looked up from germline, CDR1 is ENHRY and CDR2 is SYGVKD. Sequencing used immunoSEQ multiplex PCR; TCRdb keeps in-frame clones, though not all of them. The data contain roughly 1,300 clones, around 21% of them singletons. Study observations and caveats: Out of the top 100 tumor clones, a median approximately 50 were seen in adjacent lung. A raised T cell density in blood coincided with lengthier overall survival. Investigators sequenced only a single tumor region, leaving heterogeneity possible.

The sequenced sample was lung tumor tissue, obtained before any cancer treatment. The chain links TRBV10-3 to TRBJ2-1; D is unresolved. This receptor was taken from a male donor aged 60 or over with stage II squamous cell lung carcinoma. CDR3 bases: TGTGCCATCAGTGAGGCCGGGCCCCGACCCAACAATGAGCAGTTCTTC. This gives the protein CAISEAGPRPNNEQFF.